This TCR beta chain is from a study of molecular identifiers for immune sequencing clone quantification. Study results and caveats: Identical TCR molecules that share a barcode could lead to an underestimation of highly expanded clone sizes.

Germline CDR1 is SGHRS and CDR2 is YFSETQ. After removal of 4 bases from V and 2 bases from J, the junction contained 5 bases not matched to a gene. The CDR3 contains 17 residues. In the case of this clonotype: Antigen specificity is unknown. A much larger clone lies one base from this, so it may be a read error. Since the CDR3 does not end with the conserved phenylalanine or tryptophan, this likely comes from a read error.

Preparation of the bulk TCR libraries relied on previously described methods and listed TCR primers. From the PCR reads, TCRdb called clonotypes with MiXCR, one entry per CDR3 protein. The table lists hundreds of thousands of distinct CDR3 sequences, about 20% of them singletons. Specimen: naive CD8+ T cells from blood, with Jurkat cell RNA spiked in. Specified subset: FACS-sorted CD8+CD4-CCR7+CD45RA+ naive T cells. This clonotype was obtained from a human donor in good health. Some libraries in this study had Jurkat cell RNA spiked in. This sequence joins TRBV5-1 and TRBJ2-3; the match to TRBD2 covers 15 bases. CDR3 sequence (DNA): TGCGCCAGCAGCGGGGGACTAGCGGGGGGTATCACAGATACGCAGTATCTT. It yields the protein CASSGGLAGGITDTQYL.